This paragraph covers one TCR beta chain sequence. Its antigen is undetermined. This entry belongs to a study of healthy donors' naive CD4 and CD8 T cells. Study background: Donors spanned ages 20-25, 40-50 and 60-70 years, half female.

The CDR3 length is 14 residues. Germline V CDR1 and CDR2: LNHDA, SQIVND (reference sequence). The ends were cut back, 6 bases at V and 7 bases at J, with 13 bases in the middle. Each TCR library used roughly 0.45 ug of total RNA and a linear amplification protocol. TCRdb reprocessed the reads via MiXCR and lists one record per CDR3 protein. The sample records about 180,000 distinct CDR3 sequences, about 76% being singletons. Broader study findings: Alpha and beta chains were sequenced in bulk without pairing. Most V and J genes were reportedly biased between naive CD4+ and CD8+ cells. CDR3 charge plus V and J genes appeared to account for roughly 12% of CD4/CD8 variance.

This sequence was found in a pool of human donors in good health; the sample pools cells from several healthy donors. This sequence joins TRBV19 and TRBJ1-6; D ambiguous. Source material: naive CD4+ and CD8+ T cells sorted from blood, pooled from several donors. The CDR3: CASSAGLRNSPLHF. The DNA for the CDR3 is TGTGCCAGTAGCGCCGGACTTCGGAATTCACCCCTCCACTTT.